This TCR beta chain originates from a study of OX40 agonist ivuxolimab in advanced cancers. Profiling relied on immunoSEQ multiplex PCR, and the TCRdb table lists in-frame clones only, not all of them. Counted here are about 51,000 clones, around nine tenths occurring once; the ten biggest clones make up roughly 3.5%. This CDR3 region has 17 residues. CDR1 and CDR2 from the germline V gene are SGHDT and YYEEEE. The junction had 10 bases not matched to a gene; V was cut back by 3 bases and J by 5 bases. The receptor was derived from an adult with an advanced solid tumor such as melanoma, head and neck, liver or kidney cancer. The sequencing used CD4+ or CD8+ T cells sorted from blood, collected in a trial of the OX40 agonist ivuxolimab. The chain combines TRBV5-6 with TRBJ2-2; 10 bases map to TRBD1. CDR3 nucleotides: TGTGCCAGCAGCTCCCCCGGGACAGGGGCAGGGACCGGGGAGCTGTTTTTT. Amino acids: CASSSPGTGAGTGELFF.